A single sample gave rise to the 12 T cell receptor beta chains below, sequenced in a study of blood T cell repertoires in COVID-19 (TCRdb year 2020). The library came from the immunoSEQ multiplex PCR assay. TCRdb holds this immuneACCESS table with in-frame rearrangements only. Some clones are missing; in checked studies, unresolved V genes explain under half, and the rest has no known cause. For this sample there are 80,000 to 95,000 clones; about 85% appear just once. The ten biggest clones cover around 12% of the sample. Sequencing input: peripheral blood. These TCRs come from a human donor in a cohort sampled during active COVID-19.

The chain links TRBV5-4 to TRBJ2-7, with D uncertain. Germline V CDR1 and CDR2: SGHNT, YYREEE (reference sequence). V lost 0 bases, J lost 2 bases, and 3 bases lay in between. The CDR3 extends over 12 amino acids. CDR3 DNA: TGTGCCAGCAGCTTGGAGCCCTACGAGCAGTACTTC. It specifies CASSLEPYEQYF. Full variable domain (rest looked up from reference TRBV5-4 and TRBJ2-7): ETGVTQSPTHLIKTRGQQVTLRCSSQSGHNTVSWYQQALGQGPQFIFQYYREEENGRGNFPPRFSGLQFPNYSSELNVNALELDDSALYLCASSLEPYEQYFGPGTRLTVT.

J is TRBJ2-2 and V is TRBV4-1, with a tentative D call TRBD2 (7 bases). V was pared by 1 base and J by 7 bases, with 13 bases between. Germline CDR1 MGHRA, CDR2 YSYEKL. The CDR3 loop spans 15 amino acids. Here the CDR3 DNA reads TGCGCCAGCAGCCAAGGATACGGGGGGCGCGGGGAGCTGTTTTTT. Its translation is CASSQGYGGRGELFF.

This sequence joins TRBV10-3 and TRBJ2-1; D not certain. V shed 9 bases and J shed 0 bases, with 12 bases lying between them. CDR3 length: 14 amino acids. The germline gives CDR1 ENHRY, CDR2 SYGVKD. The CDR3 sequence: CAISGSLSYNEQFF. As DNA, the CDR3 is TGTGCCATTTCCGGGTCCCTCTCCTACAATGAGCAGTTCTTC.

The chain carries TRBV9 and TRBJ2-2; possible D gene TRBD2, 5 bases. V was pared by 1 base and J by 7 bases, with 17 bases between. Germline loops: CDR1 SGDLS, CDR2 YYNGEE. This CDR3 is built from 16 residues. CDR3 sequence reads: CASSVTWRGPGGELFF. The DNA for the CDR3 is TGTGCCAGCAGCGTAACCTGGAGAGGGCCCGGCGGGGAGCTGTTTTTT.

The chain uses TRBV6-5 and TRBJ1-1, with TRBD1 matching 8 bases. The CDR3 is 14 residues long. Germline lookup yields CDR1 MNHEY and CDR2 SVGAGI. The V gene end was trimmed by 3 bases and the J gene end by 4 bases; junction bases not matched to a gene: 4. The CDR3 loop is CASSYTGGGTEAFF. DNA for the CDR3: TGTGCCAGCAGTTATACAGGGGGTGGCACTGAAGCTTTCTTT.

V usage is TRBV7-2 and J usage is TRBJ2-7, with 7 bases lining up with TRBD1. J gave up 4 bases and V 1 base, and 7 bases lay outside the gene matches. The CDR3 consists of 15 residues. In germline, CDR1 is SGHTA, CDR2 FQGNSA. In nucleotides, the CDR3 is TGTGCCAGCAGCTTAGAAGGGGGCTCCCGATACGAGCAGTACTTC. Residues: CASSLEGGSRYEQYF.

The chain employs TRBV5-1 and TRBJ2-1, with TRBD2 as a possible D gene (7 bases). The CDR3 consists of 15 residues. CDR1 is SGHRS and CDR2 is YFSETQ in the germline V gene. V was trimmed by 1 base and J by 8 bases, leaving 16 bases between them. The CDR3 region is CASSLWAGEGYEQFF. For the CDR3, the DNA is TGCGCCAGCAGCTTGTGGGCAGGGGAGGGGTATGAGCAGTTCTTC.

To note about this clone: The junction shows a germline mismatch at one end, possibly a read error. The V gene is TRBV3-1 (or the pseudogene TRBV3-2), the J gene TRBJ1-2, with D hard to call. Looked up from germline, CDR1 is LGHDT and CDR2 is YNNKEL (reference sequence). The CDR3 length is 10 residues. DNA for the CDR3: TGTGCCAGCAGCAGAGGGCAAGTTTTCTTC. This encodes CASSRGQVFF.

This clone was recorded only once. The chain joins TRBV7-9 to TRBJ2-1; TRBD2 matches 8 bases. This CDR3 region has 14 residues. Looked up from germline, CDR1 is SEHNR and CDR2 is FQNEAQ (reference sequence). With V trimmed by 5 bases and J by 12 bases, 12 bases remained unmatched. Here the CDR3 reads CASSLPGLVLGQFF. The CDR3 DNA reads as TGTGCCAGCAGCCTCCCGGGACTAGTTCTCGGGCAGTTCTTC.

V is TRBV24-1 and J is TRBJ2-2; the D gene is possibly TRBD2 (5 bases). V was shortened by 1 base and J by 2 bases, with 7 bases between the two germline ends. The CDR3 loop spans 15 amino acids. Germline CDR1 reads KGHDR; CDR2 reads SFDVKD. Here the CDR3 DNA reads TGTGCCACCAGTGATTTCGAGGGAAACACCGGGGAGCTGTTTTTT. Amino acid sequence: CATSDFEGNTGELFF.

This clone was recorded a few times. The V call is TRBV28, the J call TRBJ1-3; 7 nucleotides agree with TRBD1. V gave up 4 bases and J gave up 2 bases; unmatched junction bases: 8. This CDR3 region has 16 residues. Germline-derived CDR1 and CDR2 are MDHEN and SYDVKM. CDR3 DNA sequence: TGTGCCAGCAGTTCTCCAGGGGGATCGGCTGGAAACACCATATATTTT. Its protein is CASSSPGGSAGNTIYF.

The chain combines TRBV5-5 with TRBJ2-2, with TRBD1 as a possible D gene (6 bases). In germline, CDR1 is SGHKS, CDR2 YYEKEE (reference sequence). CDR3 length: 15 residues. V was cut by 5 bases and J by 1 base, with 12 bases left in between. This CDR3 reads CASSPRDKNTGELFF. CDR3 sequence (DNA): TGTGCCAGCAGTCCCCGGGACAAGAACACCGGGGAGCTGTTTTTT.